The 29 T cell receptor beta chains below all came from one sample that was sequenced in a study of T cells in Graves' hyperthyroidism and ophthalmopathy. Using RNA transcripts as the source, TCR beta CDR3 regions were amplified. When the TCR CDR3 underwent first-round RT-PCR, the HTBI primer set was used. From the multiplex PCR reads, TCRdb called clonotypes with MiXCR, one entry per CDR3 protein. The table shows more than 500,000 distinct CDR3 sequences, with around 15% occurring only once. Input material: blood. Receptors were obtained from a woman between 40 and 55 years old with Graves' hyperthyroidism.

This clonotype was counted at least ten times. This rearrangement joins TRBV7-8 to TRBJ2-2, with 11 bases aligning to TRBD2. The CDR3 has 15 amino acids. J was trimmed by 2 bases and V by 5 bases; bases with no gene match: 1. Germline V gives CDR1 SGHVS, CDR2 FQNEAQ. The CDR3 spells CASSRLAGNTGELFF. CDR3 in DNA: TGTGCCAGCAGCCGACTAGCGGGAAACACCGGGGAGCTGTTTTTT.

This chain joins TRBV19 and TRBJ1-5; 9 bases fit TRBD1. The CDR3 length is 18 residues. Germline CDR1 reads LNHDA; CDR2 reads SQIVND (reference sequence). The V and J ends lost 3 bases and 0 bases, in that order; junction bases with no gene match: 9. This CDR3 reads CASSILRTGGYSNQPQHF. The CDR3 coding sequence is TGTGCCAGTAGTATTCTTCGTACAGGGGGCTATAGCAATCAGCCCCAGCATTTT.

This clonotype was recorded at least ten times. This chain connects TRBV11-2 to TRBJ2-5; D is possibly TRBD1 or TRBD2 (6 bases each). Trimming removed 2 bases from V and 2 bases from J, with 9 bases in between. Per germline, CDR1 SGHAT and CDR2 FQNNGV. The CDR3 loop spans 14 amino acids. CDR3: CASSLRGGQETQYF. The CDR3 coding sequence is TGTGCCAGCAGCTTAAGAGGGGGGCAAGAGACCCAGTACTTC.

This clonotype appeared a few times. A much larger clone lies a single base off, so this may be a read error. V gene TRBV20-1 combines with J gene TRBJ1-1, with a weak D call TRBD1 (6 bases). V was cut by 1 base and J by 1 base, with 7 bases left in between. The CDR3 loop spans 13 amino acids. Germline V gene lookup returns CDR1 DFQATT and CDR2 SNEGSKA (reference sequence). The CDR3 sequence is CSARVTGNTEAFF. The DNA for the CDR3 is TGCAGTGCTAGAGTGACAGGGAACACTGAAGCTTTCTTT.

The chain links TRBV7-6 to TRBJ2-1, with TRBD2 as a possible D gene (5 bases). Per the germline V gene, CDR1 is SGHVS and CDR2 is FNYEAQ. The CDR3 contains 16 residues. V was clipped by 2 bases and J by 7 bases, with 18 bases between them. CDR3 in amino acids: CASSLFVWELGNEQFF. The CDR3 region has the DNA TGTGCCAGCAGCTTATTCGTATGGGAGCTGGGAAATGAGCAGTTCTTC.

This clonotype was found many times. V usage is TRBV20-1 and J usage is TRBJ2-5; 10 positions match TRBD2. The germline CDR1 and CDR2 sequences are DFQATT and SNEGSKA (reference sequence). The V segment lost 0 bases and the J segment 13 bases; nucleotides outside the gene matches: 11. The CDR3 extends over 14 amino acids. CDR3 sequence (DNA): TGCAGTGCTAGAGAGCCTCTAGCGGGAGTTCACCCGTACTTC. Protein: CSAREPLAGVHPYF.

This clonotype was picked up a small number of times. The genes are TRBV19 and TRBJ1-6; 7 nucleotides line up with TRBD1. Losses at the gene ends were 8 bases for V and 8 bases for J; bases not matched to a gene: 6. The CDR3 totals 13 residues. The V gene's germline CDR1 is LNHDA and CDR2 SQIVND (reference sequence). CDR3 nucleotides: TGTGCCAGTTCCCAGGGGGTAGATTCACCCCTCCACTTT. The encoded protein is CASSQGVDSPLHF.

This clonotype has a handful of counts. The rearrangement uses TRBV19 and TRBJ2-3, with D possibly TRBD2 on 6 matching bases. Germline CDR1 LNHDA, CDR2 SQIVND (reference sequence). This CDR3 is 15 amino acids long. Deletions cut 7 bases from V and 1 base from J, with 15 bases between. CDR3 bases: TGTGCCAGTATGGAACCGGGAGTCGGCACAGATACGCAGTATTTT. It translates to CASMEPGVGTDTQYF.

This clonotype was counted at least ten times. The chain recombines TRBV5-1 with TRBJ1-1; 8 bases line up with TRBD1. The ends lost 3 bases at V and 4 bases at J; junction bases unmatched: 5. CDR1 is SGHRS, CDR2 YFSETQ, per germline. This CDR3 has 14 residues. The CDR3 loop reads CASSSDRGGTEAFF. CDR3 in DNA: TGCGCCAGCAGCTCTGACAGGGGAGGCACTGAAGCTTTCTTT.

This clonotype has a handful of counts. The chain employs TRBV2 and TRBJ2-2, with TRBD2 as a possible D gene (5 bases). The CDR3 is made up of 14 amino acids. Germline CDR1 SNHLY, CDR2 FYNNEI. Here the CDR3 reads CASKEGGRAGELFF. CDR3 sequence (DNA): TGTGCTTCGAAGGAAGGAGGAAGAGCCGGGGAGCTGTTTTTT.

This clonotype was counted many times. The chain has TRBV6-1 and TRBJ2-3; tentative D call: TRBD2 (6 bases). Looked up from germline, CDR1 is MNHNS and CDR2 is SASEGT. The CDR3 contains 15 residues. Trimming left V 5 bases short and J 3 bases short, with 15 bases between. CDR3 residues: CASSIMWDSTDTQYF. In nucleotides, the CDR3 is TGTGCCAGCAGTATAATGTGGGACTCGACAGATACGCAGTATTTT.

This clonotype was detected a few times. The junction differs from germline at one of its ends, possibly a read error. The chain carries TRBV12-3 or TRBV12-4 and TRBJ1-2, with D possibly TRBD1 on 5 matching bases. The CDR3 is 13 residues long. DNA for the CDR3: TGTGCCAGCAGTAAAGACAGCTTCTATGGTTACACCTTC. This gives the protein CASSKDSFYGYTF.

This clonotype was counted at least ten times. The chain carries TRBV28 and TRBJ2-1; D is perhaps TRBD2 (6 bases). The CDR3 spans 14 residues. V lost 3 bases to trimming and J lost 8 bases, with 14 bases between them. The germline V gene encodes CDR1 MDHEN and CDR2 SYDVKM. CDR3 sequence: CASSFSGVVDEQFF. As DNA, the CDR3 is TGTGCCAGCAGTTTCTCGGGAGTAGTGGATGAGCAGTTCTTC.

Ten or more counts support this clonotype. The genes are TRBV2 and TRBJ2-1; 7 nucleotides align to TRBD2. Germline V lookup: CDR1 SNHLY, CDR2 FYNNEI. The ends lost 1 base at V and 2 bases at J; junction bases unmatched: 2. This CDR3 comprises 15 residues. In nucleotides, the CDR3 is TGTGCCAGCAGTGAAGGACTAGCAGCCTACAATGAGCAGTTCTTC. This translates into CASSEGLAAYNEQFF.

This clonotype was observed a few times. The J gene is TRBJ2-1, the V gene TRBV20-1; no firm D call. The CDR3 consists of 13 residues. V lost 3 bases, J lost 7 bases, and 13 bases lay in between. The germline CDR1 and CDR2 sequences are DFQATT and SNEGSKA (reference sequence). The CDR3 here is CSASLYTENEQFF. The CDR3 coding sequence is TGCAGTGCTAGTTTATACACCGAAAATGAGCAGTTCTTC.

This clonotype has only a few counts. The V call is TRBV3-1, the J call TRBJ1-5, with D maybe TRBD1 (6 bases). Per the germline V gene, CDR1 is LGHDT and CDR2 is YNNKEL (reference sequence). The CDR3 loop spans 16 amino acids. The V gene lost 1 base and the J gene lost 1 base, with 11 bases spanning the gap. This CDR3 reads CASSQGAGGSNQPQHF. In DNA form, the CDR3 reads TGTGCCAGCAGCCAAGGGGCGGGGGGCAGCAATCAGCCCCAGCATTTT. Full variable domain (missing parts from reference TRBV3-1 and TRBJ1-5): DTAVSQTPKYLVTQMGNDKSIKCEQNLGHDTMYWYKQDSKKFLKIMFSYNNKELIINETVPNRFSPKSPDKAHLNLHINSLELGDSAVYFCASSQGAGGSNQPQHFGDGTRLSIL.

This clonotype was observed a handful of times. V and J are TRBV27 and TRBJ1-6; no firm D call. Germline lookup yields CDR1 MNHEY and CDR2 SMNVEV (reference sequence). The CDR3 covers 16 residues. With 3 bases removed from V and 0 bases from J, the gap between germline ends came to 9 bases. CDR3 region: CASSFQTSSYNSPLHF. CDR3 in DNA: TGTGCCAGCAGTTTTCAGACGAGCTCCTATAATTCACCCCTCCACTTT.

This clonotype occurred a few times. CDR3 in amino acids: CASRQYTGQGNIQYF. The CDR3, as DNA: TGTGCCAGCAGACAATATACGGGACAGGGGAACATTCAGTACTTC. This chain links TRBV11-3 with TRBJ2-4; 10 nucleotides match TRBD1. Germline lookup yields CDR1 SGHNT and CDR2 YENEEA. The CDR3 is 15 amino acids. Trimming removed 6 bases from V and 7 bases from J; junction bases left unmatched: 9.

The chain couples TRBV9 to TRBJ1-1; D gene uncertain. V lost 0 bases and J lost 6, with 9 bases in between. Germline values: CDR1 SGDLS, CDR2 YYNGEE. The CDR3 loop spans 13 amino acids. The CDR3 sequence is CASSVEVISEAFF. In DNA, the CDR3 is TGTGCCAGCAGCGTAGAGGTAATCTCTGAAGCTTTCTTT. The full variable domain, with the rest looked up from reference TRBV9 and TRBJ1-1, is DSGVTQTPKHLITATGQRVTLRCSPRSGDLSVYWYQQSLDQGLQFLIQYYNGEERAKGNILERFSAQQFPDLHSELNLSSLELGDSALYFCASSVEVISEAFFGQGTRLTVV.

This clonotype was seen many times. V is TRBV11-2 and J is TRBJ2-3; TRBD2 matches 7 bases. The trim removed 5 bases at V and 2 bases at J, leaving 16 bases unmatched. The V gene's germline CDR1 is SGHAT and CDR2 FQNNGV. The CDR3 totals 18 residues. The CDR3 DNA follows: TGTGCCAGCAGCCGCACTTCTTACTCCAGCGGGGTCACAGATACGCAGTATTTT. It specifies CASSRTSYSSGVTDTQYF.

This clonotype appeared many times. J is TRBJ2-2 and V is TRBV6-1; D might be TRBD2 (6 bases). V was clipped by 4 bases and J by 4 bases, with 13 bases between them. This CDR3 comprises 15 residues. Germline CDR1 reads MNHNS; CDR2 reads SASEGT. The CDR3 region is CASSGAQRVTGELFF. CDR3 sequence (DNA): TGTGCCAGCAGTGGGGCCCAGCGGGTCACCGGGGAGCTGTTTTTT.

The chain is built from TRBV13 and TRBJ1-1; weak D call: TRBD1 (5 bases). The CDR3 is 15 residues long. V was clipped by 2 bases and J by 1 base, with 11 bases between them. The germline gives CDR1 PRHDT, CDR2 FYEKMQ (reference sequence). DNA for the CDR3: TGTGCCAGCAGCTTAATTGGGGGAACGAACACTGAAGCTTTCTTT. It encodes CASSLIGGTNTEAFF.

This clonotype was counted ten times or more. CDR3 amino acids: CASSFPGLAGGAGELFF. Here the CDR3 DNA reads TGTGCCAGCAGCTTTCCGGGACTAGCGGGAGGGGCCGGGGAGCTGTTTTTT. This chain joins TRBV7-2 and TRBJ2-2; 16 positions agree with TRBD2. Germline loops: CDR1 SGHTA, CDR2 FQGNSA. V lost 3 bases and J lost 6; bases outside the gene matches: 4. The CDR3 length is 17 residues. Variable domain in full (rest from reference TRBV7-2 and TRBJ2-2): GAGVSQSPSNKVTEKGKDVELRCDPISGHTALYWYRQSLGQGLEFLIYFQGNSAPDKSGLPSDRFSAERTGGSVSTLTIQRTQQEDSAVYLCASSFPGLAGGAGELFFGEGSRLTVL.

The chain employs TRBV5-1 and TRBJ2-7, with no clear D. With 5 bases removed from V and 3 bases from J, the gap between germline ends came to 15 bases. In germline, CDR1 is SGHRS, CDR2 YFSETQ. The CDR3 is made up of 14 amino acids. The CDR3 DNA follows: TGCGCCAGCAGGGTGAACCTAGGGAACTACGAGCAGTACTTC. Translation: CASRVNLGNYEQYF.

This clonotype has more than one count but fewer than ten. The gene calls are TRBV27 and TRBJ1-2, with 7 bases that match TRBD1. Germline assignment: CDR1 MNHEY and CDR2 SMNVEV (reference sequence). With 6 bases clipped from V and 5 bases from J, the junction kept 6 bases outside the gene matches. The CDR3 covers 13 residues. The CDR3 region has the DNA TGTGCCAGCAGCCAGGACAGGTTGTATGGCTACACCTTC. Its protein product is CASSQDRLYGYTF.

A remark on this clonotype: The junction differs from germline at one of its ends, possibly a read error. The rearrangement links TRBV7-3 to TRBJ1-1; TRBD1 is a possible D gene (5 bases). The V gene's germline CDR1 is SGHTA and CDR2 FQGTGA. The CDR3 has 14 amino acids. DNA of the CDR3: TGTGCCAGCAGCTTAATTTCAGGGAACACTGAAGCTTCCTTT. Protein: CASSLISGNTEASF.

This clonotype was seen repeatedly, ten times or more. The gene calls are TRBV28 and TRBJ2-7, with a weak D call TRBD1 (5 bases). Germline V gives CDR1 MDHEN, CDR2 SYDVKM. The CDR3 contains 11 residues. V lost 5 bases to trimming and J lost 9 bases, with 11 bases between them. The CDR3 loop is CASSTGIPQYF. The CDR3 DNA is TGTGCCAGCAGTACAGGTATTCCGCAGTACTTC.

This clonotype was recorded at least ten times. The chain carries TRBV12-3 or TRBV12-4 and TRBJ1-1, with 7 positions matching TRBD1. There are 11 residues in the CDR3. The V segment lost 6 bases and the J segment 10 bases; nucleotides outside the gene matches: 5. The DNA of the CDR3 is TGTGCCAGCAGGTCCGACAGGGTAGCTTTCTTT. Translated: CASRSDRVAFF.

A word on this clonotype: One base away lies a much larger clone, so this may be a sequencing read error. The gene calls are TRBV27 and TRBJ2-6, with 9 positions matching TRBD1. This CDR3 spans 17 amino acids. Per germline, CDR1 MNHEY and CDR2 SMNVEV (reference sequence). V gave up 6 bases and J gave up 4 bases; unmatched junction bases: 10. For the CDR3, the DNA is TGTGCCAGCAGCGCCGCCGGGACAGGGTCGGGGGCCAACGTCCTGACTTTC. It yields the protein CASSAAGTGSGANVLTF. The variable domain in full, with the rest retrieved from reference TRBV27 and TRBJ2-6, is EAQVTQNPRYLITVTGKKLTVTCSQNMNHEYMSWYRQDPGLGLRQIYYSMNVEVTDKGDVPEGYKVSRKEKRNFPLILESPSPNQTSLYFCASSAAGTGSGANVLTFGAGSRLTVL.